The next 29 T cell receptor beta chains were all read from a single sample in a study of regulatory T cells in long-lasting Graves disease. As to time point: persistent/refractory GD, antithyroid drugs over 5 years with positive TRAb. Extracted RNA from PBMCs served as the source of the TCR library. The authors built TCR beta libraries using iRepertoire HTBI primers and Arm-PCR of CDR3 regions. TCRdb re-called the multiplex PCR reads with MiXCR, one entry per CDR3 protein. The data hold hundreds of thousands of distinct CDR3 sequences, with about 20% observed a single time. This specimen was peripheral blood mononuclear cells (PBMCs), taken when the disease was refractory, from a patient treated with antithyroid drugs. The receptors come from a female donor with Graves disease.

This clonotype was recorded at least ten times. The chain uses TRBV6-4 and TRBJ2-7, with a possible D match to TRBD1 (5 bases). V was clipped by 0 bases and J by 0 bases, with 12 bases between them. The CDR3 length is 16 residues. Germline lookup yields CDR1 MRHNA and CDR2 SNTAGT. CDR3 region: CASSDSWGDRSYEQYF. The CDR3 region has the DNA TGTGCCAGCAGTGACTCGTGGGGCGACCGCTCCTACGAGCAGTACTTC.

For this clonotype: This could be a read error, since a much larger clone is one nucleotide away. This chain joins TRBV28 and TRBJ2-2; TRBD1 is a possible D gene (6 bases). CDR3 length: 15 amino acids. CDR1 and CDR2 (germline): MDHEN, SYDVKM. CDR3 protein: CASSLQGPNTGEPFF. The CDR3 region has the DNA TGTGCCAGCAGTTTGCAGGGGCCGAACACCGGGGAGCCGTTTTTT.

The sample holds many counts of this clonotype. This chain uses TRBV7-9 with TRBJ1-2; D call uncertain. From germline, CDR1 is SEHNR and CDR2 FQNEAQ (reference sequence). CDR3 size: 15 residues. Trimming stripped 5 bases from V and 3 bases from J, with 16 bases between. For the CDR3, the DNA is TGTGCCAGCAGCCCATCGCCCGGGGATCACTATGGCTACACCTTC. Protein sequence: CASSPSPGDHYGYTF.

Turning to this clonotype: This could be a read error, since a much larger clone is one nucleotide away. This sequence joins TRBV28 and TRBJ1-4; 7 bases align to TRBD1. CDR1 is MDHEN and CDR2 is SYDVKM in the germline V gene. The CDR3 runs to 14 residues. J gave up 10 bases and V 6 bases, and 11 bases lay outside the gene matches. The CDR3 DNA sequence: TGTGCCAGCAGCCACAGGGGAGGGAGTGGAAAACTGTTTTTT. Its protein product is CASSHRGGSGKLFF.

The chain uses TRBV24-1 and TRBJ1-1; D is uncertain. The V end was cut by 9 bases, the J end by 1 base, with 17 bases between. This CDR3 is 15 amino acids long. Per the germline V gene, CDR1 is KGHDR and CDR2 is SFDVKD. The CDR3: CATPRKGRPNTEAFF. Written as DNA, the CDR3 is TGTGCCACCCCGAGAAAAGGGAGACCGAACACTGAAGCTTTCTTT.

In its sample, this clonotype was seen a few times. The rearrangement links TRBV5-1 to TRBJ2-5; D is possibly TRBD2 (6 bases). The germline V and J ends were trimmed by 0 bases and 5 bases, with 20 bases remaining between them. The germline CDR1 and CDR2 sequences are SGHRS and YFSETQ. The CDR3 is 17 residues long. The CDR3 spells CASSLAGRRGEQETQYF. The CDR3, as DNA: TGCGCCAGCAGCTTGGCCGGTCGGAGGGGTGAGCAGGAGACCCAGTACTTC.

This clonotype was counted between two and nine times. This chain uses TRBV19 with TRBJ1-5, with D perhaps matching TRBD1 (6 bases). CDR3 length: 15 amino acids. Germline V gene lookup returns CDR1 LNHDA and CDR2 SQIVND (reference sequence). V was pared by 7 bases and J by 3 bases, with 16 bases between. CDR3: CASISGGGYNQPQHF. CDR3 in DNA: TGTGCCAGTATTTCGGGAGGGGGGTACAATCAGCCCCAGCATTTT.

This clonotype was counted at least ten times. V gene TRBV28 combines with J gene TRBJ2-7; tentatively, D is TRBD1 or TRBD2 (6 bases each). The CDR3 covers 14 residues. V was pared by 5 bases and J by 3 bases, with 14 bases between. Per germline, CDR1 MDHEN and CDR2 SYDVKM. The CDR3 coding sequence is TGTGCCAGCAGTGGACGGGGGCGGGGCTACGAGCAGTACTTC. The encoded protein is CASSGRGRGYEQYF.

V usage is TRBV27 and J usage is TRBJ2-7, with 8 bases that match TRBD1. This CDR3 comprises 15 residues. J gave up 2 bases and V 2 bases, and 5 bases lay outside the gene matches. Germline assignment: CDR1 MNHEY and CDR2 SMNVEV (reference sequence). Here the CDR3 DNA reads TGTGCCAGCAGTTTACAGGGGGCGATGCCCTACGAGCAGTACTTC. Protein: CASSLQGAMPYEQYF.

This rearrangement joins TRBV30 to TRBJ1-2, with TRBD1 as a possible D gene (6 bases). This CDR3 is built from 13 residues. The ends were cut back, 4 bases at V and 4 bases at J, with 13 bases in the middle. Germline V gene lookup returns CDR1 GTSNPN and CDR2 SVGIG (reference sequence). The CDR3 sequence is CAWTPPGVYGYTF. CDR3 in DNA: TGTGCCTGGACCCCCCCAGGGGTCTATGGCTACACCTTC.

There are a few counts of this clonotype. The chain links TRBV29-1 to TRBJ2-5; the D gene is possibly TRBD1 (7 bases). The CDR3 totals 13 residues. CDR1 and CDR2 from the germline V gene are SQVTM and ANQGSEA. Trimming shortened V by 6 bases and J by 5 bases, and 16 bases separated the two germline ends. This chain's CDR3 is CSVGGTVGETQYF. CDR3 nucleotide sequence: TGCAGCGTCGGAGGGACAGTTGGGGAGACCCAGTACTTC.

In its sample, this clonotype was seen many times. CDR3 bases: TGTGCCAGCAGCTTAGGGGGACTAGCGGGGTCCTACGAGCAGTACTTC. Protein sequence: CASSLGGLAGSYEQYF. The chain recombines TRBV11-2 with TRBJ2-7; 13 bases align to TRBD2. V lost 1 base and J lost 1; bases outside the gene matches: 1. Looked up from germline, CDR1 is SGHAT and CDR2 is FQNNGV. CDR3 size: 16 residues.

This clonotype was found many times. The chain carries TRBV7-8 and TRBJ2-5; TRBD2 is a possible D gene (5 bases). The ends were cut back, 4 bases at V and 6 bases at J, with 15 bases in the middle. The germline CDR1 and CDR2 sequences are SGHVS and FQNEAQ. The CDR3 is 14 amino acids. The CDR3 DNA sequence: TGTGCCAGCAGCTCCATTCGGACCGGGAAGACCCAGTACTTC. It encodes CASSSIRTGKTQYF.

This clonotype has just a few counts. The rearrangement joins TRBV3-1 to TRBJ1-6; D possibly corresponds to TRBD1 (5 bases). Trimming shortened V by 3 bases and J by 0 bases, and 6 bases separated the two germline ends. The CDR3 length is 15 residues. From germline, CDR1 is LGHDT and CDR2 YNNKEL (reference sequence). The CDR3 sequence is CASSQGGSYNSPLHF. The CDR3 DNA sequence: TGTGCCAGCAGCCAGGGGGGCTCCTATAATTCACCCCTCCACTTT.

This clonotype was seen repeatedly, ten times or more. The chain is built from TRBV28 and TRBJ2-6; TRBD2 is a possible D gene (6 bases). V was trimmed by 5 bases and J by 2 bases, leaving 13 bases between them. CDR1 is MDHEN and CDR2 is SYDVKM in the germline V gene. The CDR3 length is 16 residues. For the CDR3, the DNA is TGTGCCAGCAGTGGGGACTGGATTGCTGGGGCCAACGTCCTGACTTTC. Protein product: CASSGDWIAGANVLTF.

The chain carries TRBV10-3 and TRBJ2-7, with a possible D match to TRBD2 (6 bases). Germline V lookup: CDR1 ENHRY, CDR2 SYGVKD. This CDR3 is 13 amino acids long. Trimming left V 10 bases short and J 3 bases short, with 16 bases between. CDR3 DNA: TGTGCCAGTCAGGGACTCCAGAACTACGAGCAGTACTTC. The encoded protein is CASQGLQNYEQYF.

This chain uses TRBV30 with TRBJ2-7; no reliable D call. Germline V gene sequence: CDR1 GTSNPN, CDR2 SVGIG (reference sequence). V dropped 4 bases and J dropped 6 bases, with 10 bases sitting between them. The CDR3 extends over 11 amino acids. Here the CDR3 DNA reads TGTGCCTGGACCCCTGGGGTCGAGCAGTACTTC. It is translated as CAWTPGVEQYF.

There are a few counts of this clonotype. This chain joins TRBV5-6 and TRBJ1-1; 9 nucleotides match TRBD1. Trimming removed 0 bases from V and 3 bases from J; junction bases left unmatched: 6. The germline gives CDR1 SGHDT, CDR2 YYEEEE. CDR3 length equals 16 residues. The CDR3 sequence is CASSLDRGRRDTEAFF. CDR3 in DNA: TGTGCCAGCAGCTTGGACAGGGGGCGCCGGGACACTGAAGCTTTCTTT.

This clonotype came up a few times. This rearrangement joins TRBV20-1 to TRBJ1-3; perhaps TRBD1 as D (5 bases). The length of the CDR3 is 12 residues. V lost 6 bases to trimming and J lost 4 bases, with 10 bases between them. CDR1 is DFQATT, CDR2 SNEGSKA, per germline (reference sequence). The CDR3 protein is CSAPYRGNTIYF. The CDR3 DNA reads as TGCAGTGCACCCTACAGGGGAAACACCATATATTTT.

This clonotype was detected ten times or more. The V call is TRBV12-5, the J call TRBJ1-4; 9 positions match TRBD1. From germline, CDR1 is LGHNT and CDR2 FRNRAP. Trimming at V came to 5 bases and at J to 7 bases, leaving 8 bases not matched to a gene. CDR3 length: 15 residues. The CDR3 region has the DNA TGTGCTAGTGGTCGGGATGGACAGGGGAGTGAAAAACTGTTTTTT. It codes for CASGRDGQGSEKLFF.

V is TRBV6-4 and J is TRBJ2-4; the match to TRBD1 covers 12 bases. Germline CDR1 and CDR2: MRHNA and SNTAGT. Germline trimming cut 4 bases from V and 1 base from J; bases unmatched to any gene: 11. The CDR3 extends over 19 amino acids. CDR3 sequence: CASSAGQGASFSAKNIQYF. CDR3 sequence (DNA): TGTGCCAGCAGTGCGGGACAGGGGGCTTCTTTCTCTGCCAAAAACATTCAGTACTTC.

This clonotype appeared many times. CDR3: CASSEGTGAEQYF. The CDR3 DNA follows: TGTGCCAGCAGCGAAGGGACAGGGGCCGAGCAGTACTTC. The V call is TRBV7-3, the J call TRBJ2-7; 10 nucleotides align to TRBD1. The CDR3 extends over 13 amino acids. Germline V gene sequence: CDR1 SGHTA, CDR2 FQGTGA. V was clipped by 5 bases and J by 6 bases; unmatched bases: 4.

This clonotype has at least ten counts. The V and J genes are TRBV28 and TRBJ2-7; the D gene could be TRBD1 or TRBD2 (5 bases each). Germline CDR1 is MDHEN and CDR2 is SYDVKM. Trimming stripped 6 bases from V and 7 bases from J, with 10 bases between. CDR3 size: 11 residues. In DNA, the CDR3 is TGTGCCAGCAGCTGGTGGGGGGAGCAGTACTTC. Translating it yields CASSWWGEQYF.

The chain employs TRBV18 and TRBJ1-1; 7 bases fit TRBD1. CDR1 is KGHSH and CDR2 is LQKENI in the germline V gene. This CDR3 has 15 amino acids. Trimming removed 3 bases from V and 0 bases from J; junction bases left unmatched: 4. In nucleotides, the CDR3 is TGTGCCAGCTCACCGGGTACAGGGGTGAACACTGAAGCTTTCTTT. Translated: CASSPGTGVNTEAFF. Complete variable domain (other parts from reference TRBV18 and TRBJ1-1): NAGVMQNPRHLVRRRGQEARLRCSPMKGHSHVYWYRQLPEEGLKFMVYLQKENIIDESGMPKERFSAEFPKEGPSILRIQQVVRGDSAAYFCASSPGTGVNTEAFFGQGTRLTVV.

This rearrangement joins TRBV5-1 to TRBJ1-5; possibly TRBD1 for D (5 bases). The CDR3 consists of 15 residues. Trimming took off 0 bases at V and 2 bases at J, with 9 bases between the two ends. Germline assignment: CDR1 SGHRS and CDR2 YFSETQ. The CDR3 DNA follows: TGCGCCAGCAGCTTGGAGGCAGGGCGCAATCAGCCCCAGCATTTT. This encodes CASSLEAGRNQPQHF.

This clonotype was detected many times. The chain is built from TRBV2 and TRBJ1-1; 9 bases line up with TRBD1. Trimming took 6 bases from V and 1 from J; bases not matched to a gene: 6. There are 15 residues in the CDR3. From germline, CDR1 is SNHLY and CDR2 FYNNEI. The CDR3 here is CASRGGQGGNTEAFF. As DNA, the CDR3 is TGTGCCAGCAGGGGGGGACAGGGAGGGAACACTGAAGCTTTCTTT.

The chain links TRBV30 to TRBJ2-7; no clear D gene. The length of the CDR3 is 13 residues. Germline CDR1 and CDR2: GTSNPN and SVGIG (reference sequence). The V gene lost 7 bases and the J gene lost 2 bases, with 15 bases spanning the gap. CDR3 DNA sequence: TGTGCCTCCCGACGGGCGGCGGCCTACGAGCAGTACTTC. Its protein is CASRRAAAYEQYF.

This clonotype has at least ten counts. The chain recombines TRBV6-5 with TRBJ1-5; no clear D gene. The CDR3 sequence is 13 residues long. Trimming cost V 2 bases and J 2 bases, with 4 bases left between them. The germline CDR1 and CDR2 sequences are MNHEY and SVGAGI. CDR3 in amino acids: CASSYARNQPQHF. The CDR3, as DNA: TGTGCCAGCAGTTACGCCCGCAATCAGCCCCAGCATTTT.

As concerns this clonotype: At one end the junction does not follow the germline gene, possibly because of a read error. The chain has TRBV7-8 and TRBJ1-6; tentative D call: TRBD1 (5 bases). The CDR3 is 18 residues long. Germline CDR1 reads SGHVS; CDR2 reads FQNEAQ. DNA for the CDR3: TGTGCCAACAGCTCTATTACGAACCGAGGGGTATCTAATTCACCCCTCCACTTT. Translated, it gives CANSSITNRGVSNSPLHF.